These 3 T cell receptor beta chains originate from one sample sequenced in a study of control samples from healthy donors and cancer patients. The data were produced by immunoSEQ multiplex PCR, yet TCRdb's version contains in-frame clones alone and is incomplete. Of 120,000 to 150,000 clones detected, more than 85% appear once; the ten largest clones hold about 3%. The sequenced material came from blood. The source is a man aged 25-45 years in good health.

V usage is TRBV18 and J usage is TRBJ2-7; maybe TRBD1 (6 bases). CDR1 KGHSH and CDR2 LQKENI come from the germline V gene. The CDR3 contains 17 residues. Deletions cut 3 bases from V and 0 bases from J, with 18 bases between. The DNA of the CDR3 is TGTGCCAGCTCACCGCCTACCGGGACAAGAAGCTCCTACGAGCAGTACTTC. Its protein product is CASSPPTGTRSSYEQYF.

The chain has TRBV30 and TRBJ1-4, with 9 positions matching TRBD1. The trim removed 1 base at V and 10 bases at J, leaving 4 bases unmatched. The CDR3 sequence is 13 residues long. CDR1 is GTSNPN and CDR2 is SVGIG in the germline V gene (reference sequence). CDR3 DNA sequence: TGTGCCTGGAGTGACAGGGGGCGCGGAAAACTGTTTTTT. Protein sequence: CAWSDRGRGKLFF.

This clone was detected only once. This CDR3 is CASSLTGGKLDGYTF. The CDR3 DNA reads as TGTGCCAGCAGCCTGACAGGGGGCAAATTAGATGGCTACACCTTC. The V gene is TRBV7-9, the J gene TRBJ1-2; 10 nucleotides match TRBD1. Trimming cost V 5 bases and J 6 bases; bases outside gene matches: 9. This CDR3 comprises 15 residues. Germline CDR1 and CDR2: SEHNR and FQNEAQ (reference sequence).